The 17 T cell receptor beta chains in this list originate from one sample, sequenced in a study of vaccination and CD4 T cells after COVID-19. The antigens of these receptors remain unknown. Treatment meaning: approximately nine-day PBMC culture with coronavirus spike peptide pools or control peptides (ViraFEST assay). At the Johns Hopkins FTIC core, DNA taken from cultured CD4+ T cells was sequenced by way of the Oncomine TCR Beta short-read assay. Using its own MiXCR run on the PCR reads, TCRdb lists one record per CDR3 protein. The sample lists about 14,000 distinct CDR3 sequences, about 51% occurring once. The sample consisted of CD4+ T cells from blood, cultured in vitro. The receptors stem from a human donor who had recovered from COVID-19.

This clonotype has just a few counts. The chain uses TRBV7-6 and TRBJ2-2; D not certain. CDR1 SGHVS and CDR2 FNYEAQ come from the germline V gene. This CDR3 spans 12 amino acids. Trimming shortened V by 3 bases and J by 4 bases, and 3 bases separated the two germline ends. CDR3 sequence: CASSFGTGELFF. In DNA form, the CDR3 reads TGTGCCAGCAGCTTCGGCACCGGGGAGCTGTTTTTT.

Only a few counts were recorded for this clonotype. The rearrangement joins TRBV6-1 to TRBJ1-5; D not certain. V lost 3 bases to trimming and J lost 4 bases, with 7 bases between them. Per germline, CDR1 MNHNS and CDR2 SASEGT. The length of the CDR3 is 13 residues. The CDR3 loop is CASSDSRNQPQHF. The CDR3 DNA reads TGTGCCAGCAGTGACTCCAGAAATCAGCCCCAGCATTTT.

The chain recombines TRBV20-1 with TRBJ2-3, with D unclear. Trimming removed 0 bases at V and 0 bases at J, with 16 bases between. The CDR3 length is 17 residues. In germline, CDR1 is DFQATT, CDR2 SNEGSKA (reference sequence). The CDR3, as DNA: TGCAGTGCTAGAGACCCTCTGCGAGCGACTAGCACAGATACGCAGTATTTT. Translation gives CSARDPLRATSTDTQYF.

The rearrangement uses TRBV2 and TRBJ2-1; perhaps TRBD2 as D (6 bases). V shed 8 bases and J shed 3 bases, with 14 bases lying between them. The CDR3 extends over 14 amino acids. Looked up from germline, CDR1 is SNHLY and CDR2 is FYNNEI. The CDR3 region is CASHPGLLYNEQFF. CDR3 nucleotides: TGTGCCAGCCATCCGGGACTCCTCTACAATGAGCAGTTCTTC.

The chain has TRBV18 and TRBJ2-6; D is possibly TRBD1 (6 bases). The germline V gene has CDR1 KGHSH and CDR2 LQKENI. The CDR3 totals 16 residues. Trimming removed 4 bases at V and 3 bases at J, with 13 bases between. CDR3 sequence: CASSLQGASGANVLTF. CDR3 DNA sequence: TGTGCCAGCTCACTACAGGGAGCGAGTGGGGCCAACGTCCTGACTTTC.

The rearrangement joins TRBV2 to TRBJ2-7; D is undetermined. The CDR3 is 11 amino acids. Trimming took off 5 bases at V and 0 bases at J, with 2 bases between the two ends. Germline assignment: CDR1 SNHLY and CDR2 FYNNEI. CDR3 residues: CASSSSYEQYF. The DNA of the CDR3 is TGTGCCAGCAGTTCCTCCTACGAGCAGTACTTC.

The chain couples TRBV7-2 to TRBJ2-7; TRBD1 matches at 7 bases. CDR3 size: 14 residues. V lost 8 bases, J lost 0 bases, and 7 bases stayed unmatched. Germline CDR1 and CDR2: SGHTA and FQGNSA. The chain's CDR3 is CASLRDSNSYEQYF. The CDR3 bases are TGTGCCAGCCTCCGGGACAGCAACTCCTACGAGCAGTACTTC.

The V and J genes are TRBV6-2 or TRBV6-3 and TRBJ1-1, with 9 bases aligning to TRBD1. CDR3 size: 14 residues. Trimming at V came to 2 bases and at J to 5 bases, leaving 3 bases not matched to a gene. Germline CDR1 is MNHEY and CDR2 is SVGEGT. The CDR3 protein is CASSYTGGGTEAFF. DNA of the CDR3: TGTGCCAGCAGTTACACAGGGGGCGGAACTGAAGCTTTCTTT.

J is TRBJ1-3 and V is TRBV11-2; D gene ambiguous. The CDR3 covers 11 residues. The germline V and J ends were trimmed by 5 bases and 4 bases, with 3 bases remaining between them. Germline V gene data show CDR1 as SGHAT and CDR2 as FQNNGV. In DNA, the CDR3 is TGTGCCAGCAGCCAAGGAAACACCATATATTTT. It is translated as CASSQGNTIYF.

The CDR3 nucleotides are TGTGCCAGCACTTCCCGGACTAGCGCCCAAGGGGCAGATACGCAGTATTTT. This gives the protein CASTSRTSAQGADTQYF. V usage is TRBV7-2 and J usage is TRBJ2-3, with TRBD2 matching 9 bases. The length of the CDR3 is 17 residues. From germline, CDR1 is SGHTA and CDR2 FQGNSA. Unmatched junction bases numbered 15, after V lost 7 bases and J lost 4 bases.

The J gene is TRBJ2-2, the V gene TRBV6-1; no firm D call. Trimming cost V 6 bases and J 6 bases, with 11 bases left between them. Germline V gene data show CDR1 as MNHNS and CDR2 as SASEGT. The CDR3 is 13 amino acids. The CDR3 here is CASSRQMAGELFF. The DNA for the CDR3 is TGTGCCAGCAGCCGTCAAATGGCCGGGGAGCTGTTTTTT.

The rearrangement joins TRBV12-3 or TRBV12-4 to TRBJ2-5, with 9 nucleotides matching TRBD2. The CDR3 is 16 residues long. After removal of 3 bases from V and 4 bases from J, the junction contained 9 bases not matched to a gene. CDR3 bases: TGTGCCAGCAGTTTGTACCGCGGGAGGGTCGGAGAGACCCAGTACTTC. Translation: CASSLYRGRVGETQYF.

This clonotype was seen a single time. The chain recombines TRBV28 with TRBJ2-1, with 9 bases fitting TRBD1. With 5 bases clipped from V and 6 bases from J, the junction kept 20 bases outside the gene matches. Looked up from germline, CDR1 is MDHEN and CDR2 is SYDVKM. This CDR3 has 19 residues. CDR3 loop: CASSPISLAGTGMINEQFF. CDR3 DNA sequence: TGTGCCAGCAGTCCGATATCTCTAGCCGGGACAGGGATGATCAATGAGCAGTTCTTC.

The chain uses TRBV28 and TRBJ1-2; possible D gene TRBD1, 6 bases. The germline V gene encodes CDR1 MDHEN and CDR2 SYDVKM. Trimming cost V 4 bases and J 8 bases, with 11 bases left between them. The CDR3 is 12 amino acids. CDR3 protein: CASSYQGYGYTF. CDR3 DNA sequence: TGTGCCAGCAGTTACCAGGGGTACGGCTACACCTTC.

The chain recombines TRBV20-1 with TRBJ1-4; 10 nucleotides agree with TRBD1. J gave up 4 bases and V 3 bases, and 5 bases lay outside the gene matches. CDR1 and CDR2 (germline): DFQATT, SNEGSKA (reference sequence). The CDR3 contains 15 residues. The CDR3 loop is CSARDRGSGNEKLFF. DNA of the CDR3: TGCAGTGCTAGGGACAGGGGGTCGGGTAATGAAAAACTGTTTTTT.

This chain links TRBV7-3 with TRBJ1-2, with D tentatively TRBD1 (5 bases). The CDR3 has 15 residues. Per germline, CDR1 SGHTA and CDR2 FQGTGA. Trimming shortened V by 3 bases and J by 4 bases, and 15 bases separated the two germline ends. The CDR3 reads CASSFFTGPGYGYTF. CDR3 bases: TGTGCCAGCAGCTTTTTCACAGGTCCGGGCTATGGCTACACCTTC. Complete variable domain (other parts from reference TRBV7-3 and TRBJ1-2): GAGVSQTPSNKVTEKGKYVELRCDPISGHTALYWYRQSLGQGPEFLIYFQGTGAADDSGLPNDRFFAVRPEGSVSTLKIQRTERGDSAVYLCASSFFTGPGYGYTFGSGTRLTVV.

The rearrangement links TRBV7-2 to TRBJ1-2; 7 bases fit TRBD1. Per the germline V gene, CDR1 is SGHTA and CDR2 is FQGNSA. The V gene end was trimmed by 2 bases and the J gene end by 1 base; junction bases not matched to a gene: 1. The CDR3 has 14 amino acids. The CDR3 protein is CASSLTGVNYGYTF. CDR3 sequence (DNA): TGTGCCAGCAGCTTAACAGGGGTTAACTATGGCTACACCTTC.